This entry lists 9 T cell receptor beta chains sequenced from one sample in a study of quantifying T cell responses using KT2 cells. Looking at the study overall: RNA was reverse transcribed with TCR alpha and beta constant-region primers.

A single-stranded UMI oligo with SP2 sequence was ligated to cDNA 3' ends. An equimolar mix of RC1.1 and RC1.2 primed the beta chain across TRBC1 and TRBC2. MiXCR, applied by TCRdb to the UMI-ligation and nested PCR reads, yields one record per CDR3 protein. The sample consists of 30,000 or so distinct CDR3 sequences, approximately 7% of them appearing once. Sample: PBMCs spiked with cells of the T cell clone KT2. The receptors come from a human donor.

The chain recombines TRBV12-3 or TRBV12-4 with TRBJ1-5, with D unresolved. Trimming removed 3 bases from V and 7 bases from J, with 7 bases in between. The CDR3 spans 12 residues. As DNA, the CDR3 is TGTGCCAGCAGTTTTGGTCGACAGCCCCAGCATTTT. It codes for CASSFGRQPQHF.

About this clonotype itself: A much larger clone sits a single nucleotide away, making a read error possible. V is TRBV6-5 and J is TRBJ2-7; 11 bases map to TRBD1. The CDR3 covers 15 residues. The trim removed 6 bases at V and 2 bases at J, leaving 6 bases unmatched. Looked up from germline, CDR1 is MNHEY and CDR2 is SVGAGI. CDR3 residues: CASSPGTGGTYEQYF. In DNA, the CDR3 is TGTGCCAGCAGCCCAGGGACAGGGGGGACCTACGAGCAGTACTTC.

This clonotype showed up many times. The J gene is TRBJ2-4, the V gene TRBV12-3 or TRBV12-4; D unclear. V shed 3 bases and J shed 0 bases, with 6 bases lying between them. The CDR3 contains 14 residues. CDR3 DNA: TGTGCCAGCAGTTTGCAACTAGCCAAAAACATTCAGTACTTC. It specifies CASSLQLAKNIQYF.

This clonotype was picked up many times. V and J are TRBV5-1 and TRBJ2-3; TRBD1 aligns across 7 bases. V shed 4 bases, J shed 0 bases, and the junction held 8 bases outside the gene matches. CDR1 SGHRS and CDR2 YFSETQ come from the germline V gene. This CDR3 region has 16 residues. This CDR3 is CASSAGGQASTDTQYF. DNA for the CDR3: TGCGCCAGCAGCGCCGGCGGACAGGCTAGCACAGATACGCAGTATTTT.

This clonotype was observed many times. The chain uses TRBV6-4 and TRBJ1-1, with D unclear. The CDR3 has 13 residues. The germline V gene has CDR1 MRHNA and CDR2 SNTAGT. The V end was cut by 7 bases, the J end by 5 bases, with 14 bases between. CDR3 sequence: CASTEREPTEAFF. DNA for the CDR3: TGTGCCAGCACCGAAAGGGAGCCTACTGAAGCTTTCTTT.

This clonotype occurred many times. The rearrangement links TRBV5-1 to TRBJ2-7; D is ambiguous. With 0 bases removed from V and 6 bases from J, the gap between germline ends came to 13 bases. Germline-derived CDR1 and CDR2 are SGHRS and YFSETQ. This CDR3 has 14 residues. CDR3 nucleotide sequence: TGCGCCAGCAGCTTGGGTCTTGAAGTAGGCGAGCAGTACTTC. It translates to CASSLGLEVGEQYF.

This clonotype was detected ten times or more. The chain is built from TRBV2 and TRBJ2-7; 10 nucleotides line up with TRBD2. Trimming took 4 bases from V and 11 from J; bases not matched to a gene: 14. This CDR3 region has 15 residues. CDR1 SNHLY and CDR2 FYNNEI come from the germline V gene. CDR3 region: CASSVLLAGALGEYF. The CDR3 nucleotides read TGTGCCAGCAGTGTCTTGCTAGCGGGGGCCCTGGGGGAGTACTTC. Looking up the rest from reference TRBV2 and TRBJ2-7 gives the full variable domain: EPEVTQTPSHQVTQMGQEVILRCVPISNHLYFYWYRQILGQKVEFLVSFYNNEISEKSEIFDDQFSVERPDGSNFTLKIRSTKLEDSAMYFCASSVLLAGALGEYFGPGTRLTVT.

This clonotype has ten or more counts. The V and J genes are TRBV3-1 and TRBJ2-7, with 11 bases lining up with TRBD1. Germline V gene sequence: CDR1 LGHDT, CDR2 YNNKEL (reference sequence). The ends lost 4 bases at V and 5 bases at J; junction bases unmatched: 4. The CDR3 runs 14 residues. CDR3 loop: CASSPWTGGDEQYF. Here the CDR3 DNA reads TGTGCCAGCAGCCCCTGGACAGGGGGCGACGAGCAGTACTTC.

This clonotype showed up many times. The rearrangement uses TRBV20-1 and TRBJ1-1; the match to TRBD1 covers 9 bases. Germline assignment: CDR1 DFQATT and CDR2 SNEGSKA (reference sequence). The V and J ends lost 5 bases and 2 bases, in that order; junction bases with no gene match: 9. The CDR3 has 15 amino acids. The CDR3 here is CSAVPWDRANTEAFF. CDR3 in DNA: TGCAGTGCTGTTCCCTGGGACAGGGCTAACACTGAAGCTTTCTTT.